There are many counts of the clone carrying this TCR beta chain. The target antigen is unknown. V lost 5 bases to trimming and J lost 6 bases; unmatched junction nucleotides: 9. The germline gives CDR1 KGHDR, CDR2 SFDVKD. CDR3 length: 15 amino acids. This entry comes from a study of CD8 T cells in ankylosing spondylitis. Study results and caveats: A TCR beta motif of fewer than ten highly homologous variants seemed to mark ankylosing spondylitis blood. Disease-linked clones bore a CD8+ phenotype and were relatively rare in peripheral blood. As reported, disease-linked clones showed significant enrichment in matched ankylosing spondylitis synovial fluid.

5'-RACE, quantitative and with molecular barcodes, yielded the TCR beta libraries. One entry per CDR3 protein, called by TCRdb with MiXCR from the 5' RACE reads. The data show fewer than 650,000 distinct CDR3 sequences, 9.5% to 15% seen once. This chain links TRBV24-1 with TRBJ2-1; 7 bases map to TRBD1. Sequencing was carried out using blood, either unsorted or a sorted T cell fraction (not recorded which). The clonotype originates from a male donor with ankylosing spondylitis. The CDR3 loop reads CATSGDTTGINEQFF. CDR3 sequence (DNA): TGTGCCACCAGTGGGGACACGACAGGGATCAATGAGCAGTTCTTC.